The 21 T cell receptor beta chains given below trace back to one sample, sequenced in a study of regulatory T cells in long-lasting Graves disease. Time point meaning: newly diagnosed GD, antithyroid drugs for less than 3 months. RNA extracted from PBMCs served as the sequencing template. Researchers made TCR beta libraries by using iRepertoire HTBI primers and running Arm-PCR on CDR3 regions. Each CDR3 protein is one row after TCRdb ran MiXCR on the multiplex PCR reads. Counted here are 400,000 to 500,000 distinct CDR3 sequences, about 16% occurring once; the ten biggest clones make up about 25%. The same data also went into a second study, on T cells in Graves' hyperthyroidism and ophthalmopathy.

The specimen was peripheral blood mononuclear cells (PBMCs), collected at new diagnosis, from a patient treated with antithyroid drugs. The receptor set was obtained from a woman aged 18-30 years with Graves disease.

This clonotype was detected only a few times. This sequence joins TRBV14 and TRBJ2-2; 10 nucleotides line up with TRBD2. V lost 7 bases to trimming and J lost 7 bases; unmatched junction nucleotides: 15. The CDR3 has 17 amino acids. CDR1 SGHDN and CDR2 FVKESK come from the germline V gene. For the CDR3, the DNA is TGTGCCAGCACCCAGGGATACGGGACTAGCGTGGACGGGGAGCTGTTTTTT. It codes for CASTQGYGTSVDGELFF.

This chain connects TRBV5-1 to TRBJ1-1, with no clear D. V lost 4 bases and J lost 10, with 17 bases in between. Germline values: CDR1 SGHRS, CDR2 YFSETQ. This CDR3 has 13 residues. As DNA, the CDR3 is TGCGCCAGCAGCCGATATACGGGAGATTCAGCTTTCTTT. Translating it yields CASSRYTGDSAFF.

Of note for this clonotype: Compared with germline, one end of the junction differs, possibly owing to a read error. This chain connects TRBV3-1 to TRBJ2-1; 10 nucleotides match TRBD2. CDR1 is LGHDT and CDR2 is YNNKEL in the germline V gene (reference sequence). This CDR3 is 17 amino acids long. For the CDR3, the DNA is TGTGCCAGCAGCCAAGTCGTCGGTCTAGCGGGAGTCAATGGGCAGTTCTTC. Encoded protein: CASSQVVGLAGVNGQFF.

This clonotype has a single count. V gene TRBV19 combines with J gene TRBJ2-4; D is possibly TRBD1 (6 bases). Germline-derived CDR1 and CDR2 are LNHDA and SQIVND (reference sequence). V lost 4 bases and J 0 bases, leaving 16 bases between the germline ends. The CDR3 runs to 17 residues. The CDR3 sequence is CASSTTQQGLAKNIQYF. CDR3 bases: TGTGCCAGTAGTACTACTCAACAGGGCCTAGCCAAAAACATTCAGTACTTC. Variable domain in full (rest from reference TRBV19 and TRBJ2-4): DGGITQSPKYLFRKEGQNVTLSCEQNLNHDAMYWYRQDPGQGLRLIYYSQIVNDFQKGDIAEGYSVSREKKESFPLTVTSAQKNPTAFYLCASSTTQQGLAKNIQYFGAGTRLSVL.

This clonotype was picked up a small number of times. Compared with germline, one end of the junction differs, possibly owing to a read error. The gene calls are TRBV12-3 or TRBV12-4 and TRBJ1-5, with a possible D match to TRBD1 (5 bases). The CDR3 is made up of 17 amino acids. CDR3 region: CASSPNTGTPHGQPQNF. The DNA of the CDR3 is TGTGCCAGCAGTCCCAACACCGGGACGCCACATGGTCAGCCCCAGAATTTT.

At least ten counts were recorded for this clonotype. The chain employs TRBV7-8 and TRBJ2-2; 11 bases fit TRBD2. V lost 5 bases and J lost 8; bases outside the gene matches: 7. Per the germline V gene, CDR1 is SGHVS and CDR2 is FQNEAQ. CDR3 size: 15 residues. In DNA, the CDR3 is TGTGCCAGCAGCGCTACCGGGACTAGCGGAGGGGAGCTGTTTTTT. This sequence encodes CASSATGTSGGELFF.

This clonotype was observed a few times. The chain uses TRBV10-3 and TRBJ2-7; the D gene is possibly TRBD2 (6 bases). V was clipped by 3 bases and J by 2 bases, with 8 bases between them. The CDR3 runs 13 residues. Germline CDR1 and CDR2: ENHRY and SYGVKD. CDR3 protein: CAISEGGTYEQYF. Here the CDR3 DNA reads TGTGCCATCAGTGAAGGAGGGACCTACGAGCAGTACTTC.

The V and J genes are TRBV7-9 and TRBJ1-1, with D possibly being TRBD1 (5 bases). Trimming removed 4 bases at V and 3 bases at J, with 15 bases between. The CDR3 loop spans 15 amino acids. The germline V gene has CDR1 SEHNR and CDR2 FQNEAQ (reference sequence). The DNA of the CDR3 is TGTGCCAGCAGCTCCGCCCGGGACCGAGACACTGAAGCTTTCTTT. Its protein product is CASSSARDRDTEAFF.

This clonotype was recorded many times. The chain carries TRBV6-1 and TRBJ2-3, with D possibly matching TRBD1 (5 bases). From germline, CDR1 is MNHNS and CDR2 SASEGT. The CDR3 has 15 residues. V was clipped by 2 bases and J by 3 bases, with 12 bases between them. CDR3 sequence reads: CASSEQSGLTDTQYF. In DNA, the CDR3 is TGTGCCAGCAGTGAACAATCAGGGTTAACAGATACGCAGTATTTT.

Details on this clonotype: This may stem from a read error, because a much larger clone lies one nucleotide away. The CDR3 reads CAWSASQGAQYF. The CDR3 DNA reads TGTGCCTGGAGTGCATCCCAGGGGGCGCAGTACTTC. The chain recombines TRBV30 with TRBJ2-7; 8 positions match TRBD1. The V segment lost 1 base and the J segment 9 bases; nucleotides outside the gene matches: 5. The CDR3 loop spans 12 amino acids. Germline V gene sequence: CDR1 GTSNPN, CDR2 SVGIG (reference sequence).

Worth noting for this clonotype: This may come from a read error, since a much larger clone is one base off. The gene calls are TRBV5-6 and TRBJ1-1, with a possible D match to TRBD1 (5 bases). Germline CDR1 is SGHDT and CDR2 is YYEEEE. The CDR3 is 12 amino acids. This chain's CDR3 is CASGLGVAEAFF. For the CDR3, the DNA is TGTGCCAGCGGCTTGGGGGTGGCTGAAGCTTTCTTT. The full variable domain, completed using reference TRBV5-6 and TRBJ1-1, is DAGVTQSPTHLIKTRGQQVTLRCSPKSGHDTVSWYQQALGQGPQFIFQYYEEEERQRGNFPDRFSGHQFPNYSSELNVNALLLGDSALYLCASGLGVAEAFFGQGTRLTVV.

This clonotype was counted a few times. A much more abundant neighbour one base away suggests this may be a read error. DNA of the CDR3: TGCAGCACAAGCCGACCGACGGACCGCCAAGAGACCCAGTACTTC. This translates into CSTSRPTDRQETQYF. This chain uses TRBV20-1 with TRBJ2-5; D call uncertain. Looked up from germline, CDR1 is DFQATT and CDR2 is SNEGSKA (reference sequence). The CDR3 sequence is 15 residues long.

This clonotype was counted between two and nine times. V is TRBV5-1 and J is TRBJ2-1; 11 bases fit TRBD2. Germline values: CDR1 SGHRS, CDR2 YFSETQ. The ends lost 3 bases at V and 5 bases at J; junction bases unmatched: 7. The CDR3 totals 16 residues. DNA of the CDR3: TGCGCCAGCAGCTACTTAGCGGGAGGGCATGACAATGAGCAGTTCTTC. This gives the protein CASSYLAGGHDNEQFF.

The sample holds many counts of this clonotype. The chain uses TRBV28 and TRBJ2-4, with D possibly matching TRBD2 (5 bases). CDR1 and CDR2 from the germline V gene are MDHEN and SYDVKM. The CDR3 loop spans 13 amino acids. V was shortened by 6 bases and J by 7 bases, with 13 bases between the two germline ends. In DNA form, the CDR3 reads TGTGCCAGCAGCATGGACGGACTCAACATTCAGTACTTC. Its protein is CASSMDGLNIQYF.

This chain connects TRBV24-1 to TRBJ2-3; perhaps TRBD2 as D (5 bases). In germline, CDR1 is KGHDR, CDR2 SFDVKD. V was pared by 8 bases and J by 2 bases, with 10 bases between. The CDR3 consists of 13 residues. CDR3 in amino acids: CATKTNYTDTQYF. The DNA of the CDR3 is TGTGCCACCAAGACTAACTACACAGATACGCAGTATTTT.

This clonotype occurred many times. J is TRBJ2-2 and V is TRBV12-3 or TRBV12-4; 11 bases fit TRBD2. The CDR3 length is 15 residues. With 4 bases clipped from V and 6 bases from J, the junction kept 4 bases outside the gene matches. CDR3 nucleotide sequence: TGTGCCAGCAGTTCGACTAGCGGGACGTCCGGGGAGCTGTTTTTT. It translates to CASSSTSGTSGELFF.

This clonotype has more than one count but fewer than ten. V and J are TRBV7-2 and TRBJ2-7; 7 nucleotides line up with TRBD2. Trimming removed 1 base from V and 3 bases from J; junction bases left unmatched: 3. This CDR3 is built from 14 residues. Germline CDR1 is SGHTA and CDR2 is FQGNSA. CDR3 bases: TGTGCCAGCAGCTTAGAACGCGGGGGCTACGAGCAGTACTTC. Translating gives CASSLERGGYEQYF.

This clonotype was found a few times. The V and J genes are TRBV24-1 and TRBJ2-2; weak D call: TRBD1 (6 bases). Germline CDR1 reads KGHDR; CDR2 reads SFDVKD. V dropped 4 bases and J dropped 1 base, with 18 bases sitting between them. This CDR3 spans 18 amino acids. In DNA, the CDR3 is TGTGCCACCAGTGACCCAAATCCGGGACAAGTGAACACCGGGGAGCTGTTTTTT. Translated: CATSDPNPGQVNTGELFF.

As DNA, the CDR3 is TGTGCCAGCAGAGGAGCGGGAGTGCTCTACGAGCAGTACTTC. Residues: CASRGAGVLYEQYF. The chain couples TRBV28 to TRBJ2-7; 8 bases fit TRBD2. The germline V gene has CDR1 MDHEN and CDR2 SYDVKM. CDR3 length: 14 residues. The ends lost 6 bases at V and 3 bases at J; junction bases unmatched: 7.

This clonotype was found many times. The J gene is TRBJ2-1, the V gene TRBV11-2; D not resolved. This CDR3 is built from 12 residues. Germline V CDR1 and CDR2: SGHAT, FQNNGV. With 3 bases removed from V and 7 bases from J, the gap between germline ends came to 7 bases. The CDR3 reads CASSLSRNEQFF. CDR3 sequence (DNA): TGTGCCAGCAGCTTGTCTAGGAATGAGCAGTTCTTC. Complete variable domain (other parts from reference TRBV11-2 and TRBJ2-1): EAGVAQSPRYKIIEKRQSVAFWCNPISGHATLYWYQQILGQGPKLLIQFQNNGVVDDSQLPKDRFSAERLKGVDSTLKIQPAKLEDSAVYLCASSLSRNEQFFGPGTRLTVL.

This clonotype was seen ten or more times. The genes are TRBV3-1 and TRBJ2-7; D not certain. The CDR3 has 14 amino acids. V gave up 0 bases and J gave up 3 bases, with 9 bases separating them. Germline CDR1 LGHDT, CDR2 YNNKEL (reference sequence). The CDR3 bases are TGTGCCAGCAGCCAAGAGGGCCGGAACTACGAGCAGTACTTC. Protein product: CASSQEGRNYEQYF.